This TCR beta chain emerged from a study of shared clonotypes between healthy human individuals. Looking at the study overall: Per donor, CD8 memory used one plate, CD8 naive used two, CD4 memory used three and CD4 naive used three.

Naive CD8 populations comprised CD45RO-negative cells positively selected for CCR7, excluding terminally differentiated effector memory CD45RA+ cells. All the donors were Caucasian adults who lived in Nashville, Tennessee. Once extracted for a subset, genomic DNA was divided evenly among several immunoSEQ plates. Per the study methods: ImmunoSEQ supplied junction-only sequences lacking quality scores, so filtering was different. The table came from immunoSEQ multiplex PCR; TCRdb's copy has only in-frame clones and leaves some out. V, J and clone size derive from that table, while D and trimming were established from the DNA sequence. Of around 1.9 million clones listed, around 93% were seen once; the top ten hold roughly 1.8%. Regarding this clone: The same CDR3 is also encoded by other DNA sequences in this sample.

The clonotype comes from a man in his late teens or twenties in good health. Some clones in this sample may be carry-over from other donors' samples. The sample was naive CD8+ T cells from PBMCs.

Here the CDR3 DNA reads TGTGCCAGCAGCAGACTAGCGGGGCCTTCCTACGAGCAGTACTTC. Its protein is CASSRLAGPSYEQYF. The chain uses TRBV7-9 and TRBJ2-7, with TRBD2 matching 11 bases. V dropped 5 bases and J dropped 1; count of bases not matched to a gene: 4. Germline V gene sequence: CDR1 SEHNR, CDR2 FQNEAQ (reference sequence). The CDR3 totals 15 residues. The variable domain in full, completed from reference TRBV7-9 and TRBJ2-7, reads DTGVSQNPRHKITKRGQNVTFRCDPISEHNRLYWYRQTLGQGPEFLTYFQNEAQLEKSRLLSDRFSAERPKGSFSTLEIQRTEQGDSAMYLCASSRLAGPSYEQYFGPGTRLTVT.